This record looks at one T cell receptor (beta chain) sequence and its context. These data belong to a study of identical twins. Via MiXCR, TCRdb re-called the 5' RACE reads, giving one row per CDR3 protein. The table shows under 1 million distinct CDR3 sequences, with around an eighth occurring only once. V shed 2 bases and J 1 base; nucleotides not matched to a gene: 5. Germline values: CDR1 MNHNS, CDR2 SASEGT. The CDR3 length is 16 residues. The same sample was also used in a study of yellow fever vaccine responses in identical twins.

Sequenced sample: PBMCs. The rearrangement links TRBV6-1 to TRBJ2-1; 7 bases map to TRBD1. The sequence was obtained from a woman in her late teens or twenties in good health. This CDR3 is CASSERAGGSYNEQFF. In nucleotides, the CDR3 is TGTGCCAGCAGTGAAAGGGCAGGGGGTTCCTACAATGAGCAGTTCTTC.